These 21 T cell receptor beta chains share one sample of origin, sequenced in a study of blood T cells in healthy people across ages. Then a second PCR, running about 6 to 12 cycles, was carried out with a sample-barcoded 5' primer and a J-beta primer mix. One entry per CDR3 protein results from TCRdb running MiXCR on the 5' RACE reads. The repertoire includes about a million distinct CDR3 sequences, around 48% of them detected once, and over 10% sits in the top ten. The specimen was blood. These TCRs come from a man aged 25 to 40 in good health.

This clonotype was observed a few times. The rearrangement uses TRBV20-1 and TRBJ2-1; D gene uncertain. Trimming stripped 3 bases from V and 12 bases from J, with 15 bases between. CDR3 length: 12 amino acids. Germline V gene sequence: CDR1 DFQATT, CDR2 SNEGSKA (reference sequence). CDR3 residues: CSASWRVDVQFF. CDR3 sequence (DNA): TGCAGTGCTAGTTGGCGCGTAGACGTGCAGTTCTTC.

This clonotype was seen only a few times. The chain links TRBV6-2 or TRBV6-3 to TRBJ2-5; the match to TRBD1 covers 10 bases. V trimming: 2 bases; J trimming: 7 bases; junction bases outside the gene matches: 4. This CDR3 is 14 amino acids long. Germline V lookup: CDR1 MNHEY, CDR2 SVGEGT. The CDR3 nucleotides are TGTGCCAGCAGTTACCCGGGACAGGGGTTGACCCAGTACTTC. It specifies CASSYPGQGLTQYF.

The chain is built from TRBV29-1 and TRBJ2-7; D ambiguous. Germline values: CDR1 SQVTM, CDR2 ANQGSEA. Between the trimmed V and J ends, which lost 5 bases and 0 bases, there was a span of 14 bases. CDR3 length: 14 residues. In nucleotides, the CDR3 is TGCAGCGTTAACATAGACATAGCCTCCTACGAGCAGTACTTC. It translates to CSVNIDIASYEQYF.

With regard to this clonotype: It may be a read error: a sequence one base away is much more abundant. V gene TRBV7-2 combines with J gene TRBJ1-2; 7 bases map to TRBD1. The length of the CDR3 is 13 residues. The germline V gene has CDR1 SGHTA and CDR2 FQGNSA. The DNA for the CDR3 is TGTGTCAGCAGCCAGGGACAGAACTATGGCTACACCTTC. Translated, it gives CVSSQGQNYGYTF.

This chain links TRBV5-5 with TRBJ1-2; 9 bases map to TRBD1. The CDR3 has 15 residues. The ends lost 3 bases at V and 4 bases at J; junction bases unmatched: 7. The germline CDR1 and CDR2 sequences are SGHKS and YYEKEE (reference sequence). CDR3: CASSSPGQGTYGYTF. The CDR3 DNA reads as TGTGCCAGCAGCTCCCCGGGACAGGGTACCTATGGCTACACCTTC.

This chain uses TRBV20-1 with TRBJ2-3, with D perhaps TRBD2 (6 bases). Germline V CDR1 and CDR2: DFQATT, SNEGSKA (reference sequence). The CDR3 loop spans 15 amino acids. With 5 bases removed from V and 8 bases from J, the gap between germline ends came to 23 bases. The CDR3 region has the DNA TGCAGTGCTCCCAACCGGGACTTGAAGCCGGCTACGCAGTATTTT. As protein: CSAPNRDLKPATQYF.

This clonotype came up a few times. The chain employs TRBV3-1 and TRBJ2-7, with D perhaps given as TRBD1 or TRBD2 (5 bases each). The ends were cut back, 6 bases at V and 2 bases at J, with 17 bases in the middle. In germline, CDR1 is LGHDT, CDR2 YNNKEL (reference sequence). The CDR3 is 15 amino acids. The CDR3 protein is CASRGTGSLPYEQYF. The CDR3 region has the DNA TGTGCCAGCAGAGGGACGGGGAGCCTTCCCTACGAGCAGTACTTC.

The sample holds a few counts of this clonotype. The chain's CDR3 is CASSLGDRGVGTF. The DNA of the CDR3 is TGTGCCAGCAGTTTAGGGGACAGGGGTGTAGGCACCTTC. This chain joins TRBV28 and TRBJ1-2; 10 nucleotides align to TRBD1. V lost 2 bases and J lost 13; bases outside the gene matches: 7. The CDR3 totals 13 residues. The germline CDR1 and CDR2 sequences are MDHEN and SYDVKM.

The chain links TRBV6-2 or TRBV6-3 to TRBJ2-5; 9 positions match TRBD1. The J call may be mistaken, given a closer DNA end match to TRBJ2-7. CDR1 MNHEY and CDR2 SVGEGT come from the germline V gene. This CDR3 spans 15 amino acids. Here the CDR3 reads CASSYGTGTGNEQYF. CDR3 in DNA: TGTGCCAGCAGTTACGGGACCGGGACAGGGAACGAGCAGTACTTC.

This chain links TRBV20-1 with TRBJ1-2, with D perhaps matching TRBD1 (6 bases). The V end lost 0 bases, the J end lost 6 bases, and 11 bases lay between the germline ends. The CDR3 is made up of 13 amino acids. CDR1 is DFQATT and CDR2 is SNEGSKA in the germline V gene (reference sequence). For the CDR3, the DNA is TGCAGTGCTAGAGATCGGGGGGCCGATGGCTACACCTTC. This translates into CSARDRGADGYTF.

V and J are TRBV4-2 and TRBJ2-1; 7 bases agree with TRBD2. J was trimmed by 9 bases and V by 5 bases; bases with no gene match: 4. Germline CDR1 LGHNA, CDR2 YNFKEQ. This CDR3 is 12 amino acids long. CDR3 region: CASSNSGGEQFF. The CDR3 DNA sequence: TGTGCCAGCAGCAACTCGGGGGGTGAGCAGTTCTTC.

The chain combines TRBV6-1 with TRBJ1-5; the D gene is possibly TRBD1 (5 bases). Germline V lookup: CDR1 MNHNS, CDR2 SASEGT. The ends were cut back, 6 bases at V and 0 bases at J, with 12 bases in the middle. This CDR3 is 15 amino acids long. CDR3 sequence reads: CASRDGTYSNQPQHF. CDR3 in DNA: TGTGCCAGCAGAGACGGGACCTATAGCAATCAGCCCCAGCATTTT.

The CDR3: CASMGSEGPNTEAFF. As DNA, the CDR3 is TGCGCCAGCATGGGGTCGGAAGGACCGAACACTGAAGCTTTCTTT. The chain has TRBV5-1 and TRBJ1-1; D remains unclear. V gave up 6 bases and J gave up 1 base, with 16 bases separating them. Germline V CDR1 and CDR2: SGHRS, YFSETQ. The CDR3 length is 15 residues.

The rearrangement uses TRBV12-5 and TRBJ2-1, with D possibly being TRBD1 or TRBD2 (5 bases each). This CDR3 spans 15 amino acids. Germline lookup yields CDR1 LGHNT and CDR2 FRNRAP. Trimming shortened V by 0 bases and J by 2 bases, and 8 bases separated the two germline ends. The DNA for the CDR3 is TGTGCTAGTGGTTTGGTAAAGGGACCCTACAATGAGCAGTTCTTC. This gives the protein CASGLVKGPYNEQFF.

This rearrangement joins TRBV9 to TRBJ2-5; unclear D gene. Trimming left V 0 bases short and J 1 base short, with 7 bases between. This CDR3 comprises 14 residues. Germline V CDR1 and CDR2: SGDLS, YYNGEE. The CDR3, as DNA: TGTGCCAGCAGCGTAGTCTCTAGCCAAGAGACCCAGTACTTC. It codes for CASSVVSSQETQYF.

The V and J genes are TRBV19 and TRBJ1-2; 8 positions match TRBD1. The V and J ends lost 6 bases and 4 bases, in that order; junction bases with no gene match: 10. The CDR3 contains 15 residues. Germline loops: CDR1 LNHDA, CDR2 SQIVND (reference sequence). The CDR3 sequence: CASRASQGALYGYTF. CDR3 nucleotide sequence: TGTGCCAGTAGGGCCTCTCAGGGGGCCCTCTATGGCTACACCTTC.

This clonotype appeared a single time. This chain links TRBV12-3 or TRBV12-4 with TRBJ2-5, with D uncertain. V was cut by 3 bases and J by 9 bases, with 20 bases left in between. The CDR3 is 15 residues long. CDR3 residues: CASSFSATLGIAQYF. The CDR3, as DNA: TGTGCCAGCAGTTTTTCAGCGACCCTTGGGATTGCCCAGTACTTC.

The CDR3 nucleotides are TGTGCCAGCAGCGTGGGCGGGGGGCATGGAAAAGAGACCCAGTACTTC. It specifies CASSVGGGHGKETQYF. This chain links TRBV9 with TRBJ2-5; 8 nucleotides agree with TRBD2. This CDR3 is 16 amino acids long. V shed 2 bases, J shed 3 bases, and the junction held 9 bases outside the gene matches. Germline V gene sequence: CDR1 SGDLS, CDR2 YYNGEE.

This clonotype appeared a few times. The chain joins TRBV6-1 to TRBJ1-1; no definite D call. The CDR3 is 14 amino acids. V was trimmed by 5 bases and J by 1 base, leaving 11 bases between them. Germline V gives CDR1 MNHNS, CDR2 SASEGT. The CDR3 reads CASSHGRSNTEAFF. DNA of the CDR3: TGTGCCAGCAGTCACGGACGGTCGAACACTGAAGCTTTCTTT.

V and J are TRBV20-1 and TRBJ1-5; TRBD1 matches at 9 bases. CDR1 and CDR2 from the germline V gene are DFQATT and SNEGSKA (reference sequence). The CDR3 has 14 amino acids. With 6 bases clipped from V and 2 bases from J, the junction kept 5 bases outside the gene matches. The chain's CDR3 is CSAPTGGRNQPQHF. Here the CDR3 DNA reads TGCAGTGCACCGACAGGGGGACGCAATCAGCCCCAGCATTTT.

This clonotype came up a few times. This rearrangement joins TRBV20-1 to TRBJ2-7; no clear D gene. CDR3 length: 14 amino acids. CDR1 DFQATT and CDR2 SNEGSKA come from the germline V gene (reference sequence). Between the trimmed V and J ends, which lost 0 bases and 3 bases, there was a span of 12 bases. The CDR3 region is CSARDPASDYEQYF. The CDR3 coding sequence is TGCAGTGCTAGAGATCCGGCTAGTGACTACGAGCAGTACTTC.